This T cell receptor beta chain originates from a study of long-term antiretroviral therapy in people with HIV (dated by TCRdb to about 2022). About the study as a whole: The earliest samples were collected approximately a decade before the 2015 WHO recommendation for immediate ART, a period when ART was typically delayed until CD4 counts fell. A retrospective serial study tested whether changes in peripheral blood TRB repertoire composition and diversity were associated with ART initiation and durable HIV suppression. A total of 150 to 200 cryopreserved PBMC samples were contributed to the cohort by 30 adults with confirmed HIV infection, with samples collected serially over a mean of roughly six years (range 1-12). Of the roughly 27 participants with HIV, more than 10 were female. No cross-contamination during QIAcube processing was shown when test extractions of a monoclonal T-cell line were performed alongside about 30 polyclonal samples. Results the study describes overall, beyond this receptor: A significant increase in TRB diversity was found to be associated with ART initiation, although TRB diversity was observed to remain significantly below that of transplant donor controls even after long-term ART. CDR3 length ranges in HIV repertoires were narrower than in controls, and network structure suggested an antigen-experienced repertoire with only a slight naive shift after ART. Unsorted PBMC were profiled instead of sorted CD4+ and CD8+ T cells because pre-ART samples had limited cell numbers. Inferences about post-ART repertoire changes are limited because no data were available on ART adherence, viral resistance or therapy changes. The samples span the years 2004 to 2017, and the ART regimens used may be less effective than current regimens. The repertoire was dominated across all time points by expanded TRB clones identified before ART initiation, although this dominance was seen to fluctuate and to decrease in many PLHIV after ART. Because PBMC availability was limited, only the TCR beta chain was sequenced, with no alpha chain pairing.

The immunoSEQ hsTCRB v3.0 assay was used at survey level resolution to sequence the TRB variable region. A depth of about 35,000-50,000 T-cell genomes per sample was targeted for TRB sequencing. TRB libraries were pooled and sequenced on an Illumina MiSeq using a v3 150-cycle kit. Per the original workflow: Repertoire analysis was run in R within a reproducible Nextflow workflow that covered QC, data transformation and analysis. LymphoSeq2, an R package for exploring AIRR-Seq data, was used to implement custom analyses. A few samples that produced fewer than 5000 total TRB sequences were removed, so 180 or so HIV repertoires were analyzed. Of the 188 retained HIV repertoires, approximately 60 were collected before and more than 120 after ART initiation. Repertoires were downsampled to 5000 TRB nucleotide sequences, with summary statistics averaged over 100 downsampling iterations. TRB sequences were retained for analysis only if CDR3 regions of at least seven amino acids were present. A Shannon entropy-derived clonality score and the Gini coefficient were used to measure diversity. In the repertoire networks, any two of the top 5000 CDR3 amino acid sequences were connected whenever the two sequences differed by an edit distance of one. For TRB CDR3 amino acid sequences, GLIPH2 was used to predict antigen specificity groups and MHC restriction. To flag known CMV, EBV, HIV or tissue antigen associations, CDR3 amino acid sequences were matched against VDJdb and McPAS-TCR. Pre-ART, post-ART and control groups were compared with Wilcoxon signed-rank tests and Holm-Bonferroni correction. TCRdb re-hosts the immuneACCESS table, in-frame sequences only. Its copies lack some clones; in the studies checked, an unresolved V gene accounts for under half of them, and the cause for the rest is not known. The D gene and trimming were derived from the DNA, and the V and J assignments and clone size from that table. The sample yields over 30,000 clones; 85% were counted once. The ten largest clones capture about 6% of the sample.

Turning to this clone: Its cognate antigen has yet to be identified. There are no base qualities to consult, and no much larger clone falls within one base.

Participants were included only if at least one PBMC sample before ART initiation and at least two post-ART samples were available. All participants with HIV were treated in the United States of America. Before DNA extraction, cryopreserved samples containing about 0.95-10 million PBMC were thawed and washed. At the time of the earliest PBMC sample for each participant with HIV, ages ranged from about 23 to 60 years. Each participant contributed PBMC samples from 1-4 timepoints before ART initiation and 2-8 timepoints after ART initiation, with a median of 7 samples. Serial HIV viral load, CD4+ T-cell count, ART history and demographic data were obtained for every participant. Using a Qiagen kit on a QIAcube, genomic DNA was extracted from unsorted PBMC, with samples processed in batches of 12. Taken from the germline V gene, the CDR1 and CDR2 loops are SGHTA and FQGNSA. For this chain, trimming is 1 base at the V end and 2 bases at the J end, and the number of junction bases without a gene match is 9. The CDR3 numbers 17 residues from cysteine through phenylalanine. The sequence is cut down to CDR3 DNA, 51 bases in frame from base 1.

This sequence was found in a woman between 45 and 60 years old with HIV. The material was unsorted PBMCs, obtained 3.1 years after starting antiretroviral therapy. The chain is assembled from TRBV7-2 and TRBJ1-2; a stretch of 8 junction bases matches TRBD1. DNA sequence: TGTGCCAGCAGCTTAGGGCCCGGGACAGGAAGCAACTATGGCTACACCTTC. It codes for CASSLGPGTGSNYGYTF.